This T cell receptor (beta chain) was retrieved from a study of blood T cell repertoires in COVID-19 (dated by TCRdb to 2018 to 2021). For context, the study as a whole: Samples from collaborators originated in the United States, Italy and Spain and spanned both the acute and convalescent phases of COVID-19. The material from the prospective study consisted of cDNA or gDNA derived from T cells, B-cell-depleted T cells, or PBMCs. Deeply sampled blood TCRbeta repertoires from subjects exposed to, actively infected with, or recovered from COVID-19 were included in the dataset. The repertoires were made available in a free public database intended to serve as a resource for research on the immune response to SARS-CoV-2. The samples were drawn from the first 160 participants of the ongoing ImmuneRACE study and from 950 to 1,500 subjects provided by 6 global collaborators. A de-identified subject ID, COVID-19 status, age in years and sex were almost always included in the sample metadata. HLA class I and class II types, where available, came from metadata supplied by the sample provider rather than from assay-based typing.

One collaborating source in Seattle enrolled patients during active infection and followed them longitudinally through the course of disease. The collaborating institutions used their own protocols to collect whole blood in K2EDTA tubes. Collaborator samples were shipped for TCRbeta analysis as frozen whole blood, isolated PBMCs, or DNA extracted from either sample type. Broader findings and caveats from the paper: The amount of clinical and demographic metadata varied by source and participant and was provided uncurated.

TCRbeta CDR3 regions were amplified from genomic DNA using the immunoSEQ Assay, a bias-controlled multiplex PCR. The authors' pipeline ran thus. The number of nucleated cells in each sample was estimated from the amplification of reference gene primers within the assay. Sequence reads were collapsed and filtered to measure the absolute abundance of every unique TCRbeta CDR3 rearrangement. For each sample, productive Simpson clonality was calculated as the square root of Simpson's diversity index over productive rearrangements. The clones in this table, taken by TCRdb from immuneACCESS, are in-frame only. Not every clone is retained; where verified, under half of the shortfall comes from an unresolved V gene, and the cause of the rest is unknown. The DNA gave D and trimming, while V, J and clone size come from that table. This sample has around 58,000 clones in its table, and around 90% of those were observed once. In total, the top ten clones hold around two fifths of the sample.

A remark on this clone: The specificity of this receptor is unknown. One base away there is no much larger clone; base qualities are not given.

The sequence came from a woman aged 55-69 years with COVID-19, enrolled during active disease. The sequencing sample was made of peripheral blood.

Here is the DNA: TGTGCCAGTTCGTCCTACAATGAGCAGTTCTTC. Translated, this is CASSSYNEQFF. The V gene is TRBV19 and the J gene is TRBJ2-1, with the identity of the D gene unclear. The germline V gene (reference sequence) specifies LNHDA as CDR1 and SQIVND as CDR2. V loses 8 bases, J loses 1 base, and the germline ends lie 3 bases apart. Including the terminal cysteine and phenylalanine, the CDR3 comprises 11 residues. Just CDR3 DNA is preserved here, 33 bases in frame from base 1.